These 30 T cell receptor beta chains share one sample of origin, sequenced in a study of blood T cells in healthy people across ages. Together with a sample-barcoded 5' primer, a J-beta primer mix was included in a second PCR lasting roughly 6 to 12 cycles. TCRdb called the 5' RACE reads again in MiXCR, with one record for every CDR3 protein. Of over 1,500,000 distinct CDR3 sequences listed, about two fifths are singletons. The sequencing sample was made of blood. These receptor sequences come from a human donor in good health.

The chain uses TRBV7-2 and TRBJ2-1, with D perhaps being TRBD1 or TRBD2 (5 bases each). Germline assignment: CDR1 SGHTA and CDR2 FQGNSA. This CDR3 has 12 amino acids. Between the trimmed V and J ends, which lost 1 base and 11 bases, there was a span of 9 bases. The CDR3 bases are TGTGCCAGCAGCTTAGGAACGGGACAGCAGTTCTTC. Its protein is CASSLGTGQQFF.

V usage is TRBV20-1 and J usage is TRBJ2-1, with 10 bases lining up with TRBD2. Unmatched junction bases numbered 5, after V lost 6 bases and J lost 0 bases. Germline V gene data show CDR1 as DFQATT and CDR2 as SNEGSKA (reference sequence). This CDR3 has 15 amino acids. CDR3 in amino acids: CSAAGGLSSYNEQFF. DNA for the CDR3: TGCAGTGCAGCGGGGGGGTTGAGCTCCTACAATGAGCAGTTCTTC.

The chain combines TRBV12-3 or TRBV12-4 with TRBJ2-3; TRBD2 aligns across 8 bases. V gave up 3 bases and J gave up 15 bases; unmatched junction bases: 20. The CDR3 has 16 residues. CDR3 sequence (DNA): TGTGCCAGCAGTTTGGGGTCGGGGGGGATAACAGATATGCAATATTTT. Residues: CASSLGSGGITDMQYF.

The rearrangement uses TRBV20-1 and TRBJ2-7; 10 positions match TRBD1. CDR1 is DFQATT and CDR2 is SNEGSKA in the germline V gene (reference sequence). This CDR3 comprises 15 residues. V shed 6 bases, J shed 5 bases, and the junction held 13 bases outside the gene matches. The CDR3 is CSATRRDRGADEQYF. CDR3 bases: TGCAGTGCGACGCGCCGGGACAGGGGTGCGGACGAGCAGTACTTC.

V usage is TRBV29-1 and J usage is TRBJ1-1; possible D gene TRBD1, 5 bases. Germline CDR1 and CDR2: SQVTM and ANQGSEA. V was clipped by 6 bases and J by 3 bases, with 14 bases between them. The CDR3 spans 13 residues. Here the CDR3 reads CSVGYQGYTEAFF. The CDR3, as DNA: TGCAGCGTCGGATATCAGGGATACACTGAAGCTTTCTTT.

This clonotype occurred a few times. The chain couples TRBV28 to TRBJ2-7; TRBD1 matches 11 bases. The ends lost 7 bases at V and 5 bases at J; junction bases unmatched: 4. Germline CDR1 MDHEN, CDR2 SYDVKM. CDR3 length equals 13 residues. The CDR3: CASKGQGDHEQYF. The CDR3 region has the DNA TGTGCCAGCAAGGGACAGGGGGACCACGAGCAGTACTTC.

The V and J genes are TRBV11-3 and TRBJ2-7; 7 bases are a match to TRBD2. The J call is in doubt because the DNA end fits TRBJ2-5 better. This CDR3 is 15 amino acids long. From germline, CDR1 is SGHNT and CDR2 YENEEA. Written as DNA, the CDR3 is TGTGCCAGCAGCTTGGAGTCAGGCGGGGGATGGACCCAGTACTTC. It specifies CASSLESGGGWTQYF.

This clonotype was detected a few times. This chain connects TRBV20-1 to TRBJ1-2, with TRBD1 matching over 9 bases. Trimming cost V 5 bases and J 6 bases; bases outside gene matches: 16. The germline V gene has CDR1 DFQATT and CDR2 SNEGSKA (reference sequence). There are 16 residues in the CDR3. The CDR3, as DNA: TGCAGTGCTCCCGGACCAATTAGACAGGGGGATAATGGCTACACCTTC. This encodes CSAPGPIRQGDNGYTF.

The genes are TRBV6-2 or TRBV6-3 and TRBJ2-3, with D possibly TRBD2 on 5 matching bases. V lost 2 bases and J 6 bases, leaving 12 bases between the germline ends. Germline CDR1 MNHEY, CDR2 SVGEGT. This CDR3 is built from 14 residues. CDR3 sequence reads: CASSYGLACDTQYF. The CDR3 DNA is TGTGCCAGCAGTTACGGGCTAGCTTGTGATACGCAGTATTTT.

The chain couples TRBV27 to TRBJ2-1, with D maybe TRBD1 (6 bases). Deletions cut 2 bases from V and 1 base from J, with 21 bases between. Germline V gives CDR1 MNHEY, CDR2 SMNVEV (reference sequence). This CDR3 comprises 19 residues. CDR3 nucleotide sequence: TGTGCCAGCAGTTTAATAATTATAAGTGGGGGCAATTCCTACAATGAGCAGTTCTTC. Translating it yields CASSLIIISGGNSYNEQFF.

Regarding this clonotype: Mismatch with germline at one junction end may stem from a read error. The chain uses TRBV4-1 and TRBJ2-6; D is ambiguous. The CDR3 is 17 residues long. Germline values: CDR1 MGHRA, CDR2 YSYEKL. CDR3: CASSQYSPSSEANVLTF. The CDR3 DNA is TGCGCCAGCAGCCAGTACTCGCCTAGTTCTGAGGCCAACGTCCTGACTTTC.

DNA for the CDR3: TGTGCCAGCCGGGACATCTCCTACGAGCAGTACTTC. Protein product: CASRDISYEQYF. The chain is built from TRBV6-5 and TRBJ2-7, with D tentatively TRBD1 (6 bases). V lost 8 bases and J 0 bases, leaving 8 bases between the germline ends. The CDR3 is made up of 12 amino acids. CDR1 and CDR2 from the germline V gene are MNHEY and SVGAGI.

This chain links TRBV19 with TRBJ2-7; possibly TRBD2 for D (5 bases). The CDR3 sequence is 15 residues long. The germline V gene has CDR1 LNHDA and CDR2 SQIVND (reference sequence). The V end lost 3 bases, the J end lost 6 bases, and 18 bases lay between the germline ends. DNA of the CDR3: TGTGCCAGTAGTATGGCTTGGCTAGCCAGCAGCGAGCAGTACTTC. As protein: CASSMAWLASSEQYF.

For the CDR3, the DNA is TGTGCCAGCAGTTACACTAGAGATGCTACGCAGTATTTT. Translating it yields CASSYTRDATQYF. This sequence joins TRBV7-6 and TRBJ2-3; a possible D gene is TRBD2 (5 bases). This CDR3 has 13 amino acids. Trimming cost V 6 bases and J 8 bases, with 15 bases left between them. The germline CDR1 and CDR2 sequences are SGHVS and FNYEAQ.

The chain has TRBV4-3 and TRBJ1-1; the D gene is possibly TRBD1 (5 bases). The CDR3 extends over 16 amino acids. Germline loops: CDR1 LGHNA, CDR2 YSLEER. V lost 2 bases to trimming and J lost 0 bases, with 13 bases between them. CDR3 DNA: TGCGCCAGCAGCCAAAGCGGGGGTGGGGTGAACACTGAAGCTTTCTTT. The encoded protein is CASSQSGGGVNTEAFF.

The chain carries TRBV5-1 and TRBJ1-1; TRBD1 aligns across 9 bases. CDR3 size: 15 residues. J gave up 11 bases and V 3 bases, and 14 bases lay outside the gene matches. The V gene's germline CDR1 is SGHRS and CDR2 YFSETQ. The CDR3 is CASSSRTGTGYFAFF. Here the CDR3 DNA reads TGCGCCAGCAGCTCGAGAACCGGGACAGGGTATTTCGCTTTCTTT.

The gene calls are TRBV5-4 and TRBJ2-1; 10 nucleotides match TRBD2. With 3 bases clipped from V and 7 bases from J, the junction kept 7 bases outside the gene matches. Germline V lookup: CDR1 SGHNT, CDR2 YYREEE (reference sequence). This CDR3 spans 15 amino acids. The CDR3 DNA follows: TGTGCCAGCAGCTCCACTCGGACTAGCGGAAATGAGCAGTTCTTC. This gives the protein CASSSTRTSGNEQFF.

V usage is TRBV12-3 or TRBV12-4 and J usage is TRBJ2-2, with 11 bases that match TRBD1. This CDR3 has 15 amino acids. Trimming took 6 bases from V and 6 from J; bases not matched to a gene: 6. The CDR3 sequence is CASSPGTGGAGELFF. In nucleotides, the CDR3 is TGTGCCAGCAGCCCCGGGACAGGGGGGGCCGGGGAGCTGTTTTTT.

The J gene is TRBJ2-3, the V gene TRBV13, with TRBD2 matching over 8 bases. V was pared by 8 bases and J by 5 bases, with 12 bases of the junction left unmatched. CDR1 and CDR2 (germline): PRHDT, FYEKMQ (reference sequence). CDR3 size: 15 residues. The CDR3 coding sequence is TGTGCCAGCGAGCCCCGGGGGGGGCGAGGAGATACGCAGTATTTT. Translated, it gives CASEPRGGRGDTQYF.

This chain links TRBV5-1 with TRBJ2-4; no clear D gene. V lost 4 bases and J 8 bases, leaving 16 bases between the germline ends. Germline V gene lookup returns CDR1 SGHRS and CDR2 YFSETQ. The CDR3 has 14 amino acids. CDR3 sequence reads: CASSADHPSYIQYF. CDR3 DNA: TGCGCCAGCAGCGCGGACCACCCATCTTACATTCAGTACTTC.

This clonotype was seen a few times. This sequence joins TRBV7-2 and TRBJ2-3, with 8 bases aligning to TRBD2. Trimming took 1 base from V and 4 from J; bases not matched to a gene: 7. Germline CDR1 SGHTA, CDR2 FQGNSA. The CDR3 is 16 amino acids. In DNA, the CDR3 is TGTGCCAGCAGCTTAGTCGGAGCGGGGGTACCAGATACGCAGTATTTT. Encoded protein: CASSLVGAGVPDTQYF.

The chain joins TRBV29-1 to TRBJ1-2; tentatively, D is TRBD1 (6 bases). Trimming took 6 bases from V and 4 from J, leaving 15 bases between them. The CDR3 is 13 amino acids. Germline CDR1 and CDR2: SQVTM and ANQGSEA. The CDR3 loop reads CSVCGTPPYGYTF. Here the CDR3 DNA reads TGCAGCGTATGTGGGACACCCCCCTATGGCTACACCTTC.

This clonotype was detected once. V and J are TRBV5-6 and TRBJ2-1, with D possibly being TRBD2 (5 bases). Trimming pared 3 bases from V and 0 bases from J, leaving 16 bases between. The CDR3 covers 17 residues. Per the germline V gene, CDR1 is SGHDT and CDR2 is YYEEEE. Here the CDR3 reads CASSSEWRVSSYNEQFF. The DNA of the CDR3 is TGTGCCAGCAGCTCAGAGTGGCGGGTGAGCTCCTACAATGAGCAGTTCTTC.

There are a few counts of this clonotype. V is TRBV29-1 and J is TRBJ2-5; 13 bases are a match to TRBD2. The CDR3 spans 14 residues. With V trimmed by 7 bases and J by 3 bases, 5 bases remained unmatched. Germline V CDR1 and CDR2: SQVTM, ANQGSEA. CDR3 protein: CSGTGTSGEETQYF. The CDR3 DNA reads as TGCAGCGGAACAGGGACTAGCGGGGAAGAGACCCAGTACTTC.

This sequence joins TRBV7-9 and TRBJ2-5; D may be TRBD2 (6 bases). Germline loops: CDR1 SEHNR, CDR2 FQNEAQ (reference sequence). Deletions cut 9 bases from V and 3 bases from J, with 11 bases between. The CDR3 runs to 12 residues. CDR3 protein: CASGRREETQYF. In nucleotides, the CDR3 is TGTGCCAGTGGAAGGAGGGAAGAGACCCAGTACTTC. The full variable domain, rest sourced from reference TRBV7-9 and TRBJ2-5, is DTGVSQNPRHKITKRGQNVTFRCDPISEHNRLYWYRQTLGQGPEFLTYFQNEAQLEKSRLLSDRFSAERPKGSFSTLEIQRTEQGDSAMYLCASGRREETQYFGPGTRLLVL.

This clonotype has more than one count but fewer than ten. This chain joins TRBV7-2 and TRBJ2-5; D may correspond to TRBD1 or TRBD2 (6 bases each). Germline lookup yields CDR1 SGHTA and CDR2 FQGNSA. The CDR3 totals 16 residues. Between the trimmed V and J ends, which lost 1 base and 4 bases, there was a span of 16 bases. The CDR3, as DNA: TGTGCCAGCAGCTTAGTCTCGTGGGGGGCAGGAGAGACCCAGTACTTC. Translated: CASSLVSWGAGETQYF.

The table lists this clonotype with a few counts. The CDR3 nucleotides are TGTGCCACTTCCGAGGCAGCAACGGACATTCAGTACTTC. Residues: CATSEAATDIQYF. V usage is TRBV12-3 or TRBV12-4 and J usage is TRBJ2-4, with D hard to call. The germline V and J ends were trimmed by 10 bases and 8 bases, with 18 bases remaining between them. CDR3 size: 13 residues.

About this clonotype itself: At one of its ends the junction is not consistent with the germline gene, which may arise from a read error. This chain joins TRBV10-3 and TRBJ2-3; 8 bases agree with TRBD2. Germline V lookup: CDR1 ENHRY, CDR2 SYGVKD. The CDR3 runs 18 residues. The DNA for the CDR3 is TGTGCCATCAGTGAGGACCGAAACACTAGGACTAGCACGGATACGCAGTATTTT. Protein: CAISEDRNTRTSTDTQYF.

V gene TRBV20-1 combines with J gene TRBJ1-3; D uncertain. Trimming left V 6 bases short and J 0 bases short, with 9 bases between. The CDR3 is 13 residues long. The germline gives CDR1 DFQATT, CDR2 SNEGSKA (reference sequence). In DNA, the CDR3 is TGCAGTGCCGCCCCTCACTCTGGAAACACCATATATTTT. Translated: CSAAPHSGNTIYF.

The CDR3 protein is CASGTGAVNYGYTF. The CDR3 DNA is TGTGCCAGCGGGACAGGGGCTGTCAACTATGGCTACACCTTC. The chain uses TRBV6-2 or TRBV6-3 and TRBJ1-2, with 10 bases that match TRBD1. The germline gives CDR1 MNHEY, CDR2 SVGEGT. The CDR3 is 14 residues long. V gave up 8 bases and J gave up 2 bases; unmatched junction bases: 5.